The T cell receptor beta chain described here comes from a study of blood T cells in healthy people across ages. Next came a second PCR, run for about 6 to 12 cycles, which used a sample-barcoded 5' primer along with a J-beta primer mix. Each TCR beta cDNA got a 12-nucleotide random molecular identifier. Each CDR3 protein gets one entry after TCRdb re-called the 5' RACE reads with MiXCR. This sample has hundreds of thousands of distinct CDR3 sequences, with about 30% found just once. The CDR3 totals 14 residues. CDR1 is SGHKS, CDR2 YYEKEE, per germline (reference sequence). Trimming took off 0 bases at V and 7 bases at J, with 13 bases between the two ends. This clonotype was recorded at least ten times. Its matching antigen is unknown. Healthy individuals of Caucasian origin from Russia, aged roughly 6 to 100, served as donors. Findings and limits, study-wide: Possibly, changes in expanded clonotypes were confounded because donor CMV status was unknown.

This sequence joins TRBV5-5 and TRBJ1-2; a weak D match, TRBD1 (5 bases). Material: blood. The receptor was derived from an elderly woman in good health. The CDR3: CASSLEPRGSGYTF. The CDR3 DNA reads TGTGCCAGCAGCTTGGAGCCGCGGGGGAGTGGCTACACCTTC.